This T cell receptor (beta chain) was retrieved from a study of cytomegalovirus exposure and HLA in healthy donors. CDR1 is SGHTA and CDR2 is FQGTGA in the germline V gene. There are 15 residues in the CDR3. Trimming at V came to 5 bases and at J to 7 bases, leaving 7 bases not matched to a gene. As regards this clone: What it binds is unknown.

Findings of the study overall: Researchers catalogued about 160 TCR beta chains as cytomegalovirus-associated. The authors confirmed in vitro that three CMV-associated chains were specific for CMV antigens. Some V segments, including TRBV6-2 and TRBV6-3, were excluded as indistinguishable.

PCR was performed using 60 Vbeta and 13 Jbeta primers. In the authors' workflow: A follow-up analysis tallied 86 million or so unique TCR beta chains, roughly 11 million shared. Clones were read by immunoSEQ multiplex PCR, and TCRdb kept only the in-frame ones, dropping some. That table gives V, J and clone size, and the DNA gave D and trimming. This sample's table has 100,000 to 150,000 clones. The rearrangement links TRBV7-3 to TRBJ1-6, with 8 bases that match TRBD1. Sequences were obtained from PBMCs. This receptor was obtained from a middle-aged woman in good health and CMV-seronegative. The CDR3 here is CASSPTGAGNSPLHF. In nucleotides, the CDR3 is TGTGCCAGCAGCCCGACAGGGGCGGGAAATTCACCCCTCCACTTT.